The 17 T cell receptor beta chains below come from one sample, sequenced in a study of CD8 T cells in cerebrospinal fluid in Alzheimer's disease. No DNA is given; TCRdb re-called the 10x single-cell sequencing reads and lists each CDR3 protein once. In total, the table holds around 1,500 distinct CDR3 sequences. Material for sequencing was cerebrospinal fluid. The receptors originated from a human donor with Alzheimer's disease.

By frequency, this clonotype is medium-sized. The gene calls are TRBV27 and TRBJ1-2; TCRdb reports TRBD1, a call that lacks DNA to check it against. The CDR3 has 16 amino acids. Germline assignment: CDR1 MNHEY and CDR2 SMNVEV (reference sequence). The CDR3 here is CASSQTLGGAEGGYTF.

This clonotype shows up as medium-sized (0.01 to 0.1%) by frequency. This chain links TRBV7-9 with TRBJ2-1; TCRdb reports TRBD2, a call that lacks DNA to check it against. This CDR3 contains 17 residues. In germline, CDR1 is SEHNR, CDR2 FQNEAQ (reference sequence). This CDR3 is CASSSLAGGAPINEQFF. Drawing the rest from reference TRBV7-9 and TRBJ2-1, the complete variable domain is DTGVSQNPRHKITKRGQNVTFRCDPISEHNRLYWYRQTLGQGPEFLTYFQNEAQLEKSRLLSDRFSAERPKGSFSTLEIQRTEQGDSAMYLCASSSLAGGAPINEQFFGPGTRLTVL.

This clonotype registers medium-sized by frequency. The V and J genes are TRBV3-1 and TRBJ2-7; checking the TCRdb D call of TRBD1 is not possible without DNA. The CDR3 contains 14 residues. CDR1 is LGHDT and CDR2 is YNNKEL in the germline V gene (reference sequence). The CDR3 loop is CASTARTGSYEQYF.

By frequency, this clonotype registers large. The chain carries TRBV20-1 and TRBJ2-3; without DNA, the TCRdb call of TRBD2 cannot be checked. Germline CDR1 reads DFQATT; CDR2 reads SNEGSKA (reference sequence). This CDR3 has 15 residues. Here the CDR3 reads CSARDSGGAEDTQYF.

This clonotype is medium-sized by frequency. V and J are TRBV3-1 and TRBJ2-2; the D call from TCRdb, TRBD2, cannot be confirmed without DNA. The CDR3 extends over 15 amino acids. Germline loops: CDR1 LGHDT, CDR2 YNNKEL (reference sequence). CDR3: CASSHFSSFPGELFF.

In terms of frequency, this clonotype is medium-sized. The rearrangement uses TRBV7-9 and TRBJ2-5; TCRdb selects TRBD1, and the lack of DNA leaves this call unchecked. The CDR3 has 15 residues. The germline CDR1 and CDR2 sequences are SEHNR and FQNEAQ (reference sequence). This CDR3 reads CASSWPDPGEETQYF.

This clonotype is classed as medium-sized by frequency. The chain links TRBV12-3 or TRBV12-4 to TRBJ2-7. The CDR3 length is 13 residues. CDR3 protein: CASREWSSYEQYF.

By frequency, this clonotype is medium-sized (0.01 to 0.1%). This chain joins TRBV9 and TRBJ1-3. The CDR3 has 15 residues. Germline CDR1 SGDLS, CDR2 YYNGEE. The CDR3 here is CASSVGGPSGNTIYF.

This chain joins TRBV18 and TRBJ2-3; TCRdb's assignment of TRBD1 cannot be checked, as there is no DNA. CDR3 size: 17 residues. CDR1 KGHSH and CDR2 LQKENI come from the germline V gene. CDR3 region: CASSPSWDLALTDTQYF. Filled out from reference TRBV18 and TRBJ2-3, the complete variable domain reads NAGVMQNPRHLVRRRGQEARLRCSPMKGHSHVYWYRQLPEEGLKFMVYLQKENIIDESGMPKERFSAEFPKEGPSILRIQQVVRGDSAAYFCASSPSWDLALTDTQYFGPGTRLTVL.

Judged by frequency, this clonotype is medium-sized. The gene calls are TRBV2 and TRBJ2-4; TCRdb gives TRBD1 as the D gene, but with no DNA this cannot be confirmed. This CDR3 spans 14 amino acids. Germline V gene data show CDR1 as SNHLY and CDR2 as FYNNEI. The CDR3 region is CASILQGLKNIQYF.

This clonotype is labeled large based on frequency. CDR3: CASSLVTGADTDTQYF. The V gene is TRBV5-1, the J gene TRBJ2-3; no DNA is available, so the TRBD2 call from TCRdb remains unchecked. Germline V gene sequence: CDR1 SGHRS, CDR2 YFSETQ. This CDR3 spans 16 amino acids.

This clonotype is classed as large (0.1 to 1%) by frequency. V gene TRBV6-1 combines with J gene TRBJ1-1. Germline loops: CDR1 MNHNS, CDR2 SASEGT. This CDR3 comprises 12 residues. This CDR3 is CASSYVDTEAFF.

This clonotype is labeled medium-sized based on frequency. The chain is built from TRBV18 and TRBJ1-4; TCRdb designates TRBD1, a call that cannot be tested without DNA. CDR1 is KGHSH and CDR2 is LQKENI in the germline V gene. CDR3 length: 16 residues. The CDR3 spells CASSPGSGGRGEKLFF.

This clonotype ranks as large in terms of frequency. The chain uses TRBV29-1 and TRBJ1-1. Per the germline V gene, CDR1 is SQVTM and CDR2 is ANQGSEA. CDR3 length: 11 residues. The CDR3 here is CSVQLNTEAFF.

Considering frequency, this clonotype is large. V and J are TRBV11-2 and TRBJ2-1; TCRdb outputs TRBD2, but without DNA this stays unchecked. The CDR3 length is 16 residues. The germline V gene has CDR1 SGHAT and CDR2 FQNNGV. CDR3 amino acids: CASSKRLAREVNEQFF.

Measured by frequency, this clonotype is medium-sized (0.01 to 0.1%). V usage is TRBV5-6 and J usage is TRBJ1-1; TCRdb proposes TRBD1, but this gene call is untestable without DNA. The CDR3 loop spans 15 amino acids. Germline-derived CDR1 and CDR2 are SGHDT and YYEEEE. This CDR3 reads CASSPYRGGNTEAFF. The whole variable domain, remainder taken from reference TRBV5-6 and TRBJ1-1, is DAGVTQSPTHLIKTRGQQVTLRCSPKSGHDTVSWYQQALGQGPQFIFQYYEEEERQRGNFPDRFSGHQFPNYSSELNVNALLLGDSALYLCASSPYRGGNTEAFFGQGTRLTVV.

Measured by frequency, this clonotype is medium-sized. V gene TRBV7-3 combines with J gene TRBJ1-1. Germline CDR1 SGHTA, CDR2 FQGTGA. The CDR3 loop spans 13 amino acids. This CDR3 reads CASSARMNTEAFF.